This entry lists 32 T cell receptor beta chains sequenced from one sample in a study of vaccination effects on CD4 cells after COVID-19. Antigens of these TCRs are unknown. Sequencing used immunoSEQ multiplex PCR; TCRdb keeps in-frame clones, though not all of them. The data contain 55,000 to 75,000 clones, around 72% of them singletons. Antigen-specific CD4+ T cells expanded by the ViraFEST assay with viral peptide pools were then sequenced. The authors isolated CD4+ T cells after around 10 days of culture. Nobody among the vaccine recipients had prior SARS-CoV-2 infection (nucleocapsid antibodies were negative). This specimen was CD4+ T cells from PBMCs cultured with HCoV-OC43 spike peptides, taken before COVID-19 vaccination. Subset described: HCoV-OC43 spike overlapping peptide pool stimulation. These receptors were obtained from a human donor who received a COVID-19 vaccine.

The rearrangement links TRBV6-5 to TRBJ1-1; a weak D match, TRBD1 (6 bases). CDR1 is MNHEY and CDR2 is SVGAGI in the germline V gene. V was clipped by 8 bases and J by 2 bases, with 12 bases between them. The CDR3 has 13 amino acids. The CDR3 reads CASGRGRNTEAFF. The CDR3 DNA is TGTGCCAGCGGACGGGGGCGTAACACTGAAGCTTTCTTT.

V usage is TRBV6-5 and J usage is TRBJ1-4; no clear D. The CDR3 contains 14 residues. Trimming removed 10 bases at V and 2 bases at J, with 14 bases between. The V gene's germline CDR1 is MNHEY and CDR2 SVGAGI. In DNA, the CDR3 is TGTGCCACGGCGGGTACGACGACTAATGAAAAACTGTTTTTT. Its translation is CATAGTTTNEKLFF.

Only a few counts were recorded for this clone. The chain uses TRBV3-1 (or the pseudogene TRBV3-2) and TRBJ1-1, with D possibly TRBD1 on 6 matching bases. Germline V gene sequence: CDR1 LGHDT, CDR2 YNNKEL (reference sequence). The CDR3 consists of 14 residues. Trimming took off 7 bases at V and 5 bases at J, with 17 bases between the two ends. The CDR3 is CASTRIGGQTEAFF. The CDR3 nucleotides read TGTGCCAGCACCCGTATTGGGGGCCAGACTGAAGCTTTCTTT.

The rearrangement joins TRBV28 to TRBJ2-3; D may be TRBD1 or TRBD2 (6 bases each). The CDR3 length is 16 residues. From germline, CDR1 is MDHEN and CDR2 SYDVKM. The germline V and J ends were trimmed by 8 bases and 2 bases, with 20 bases remaining between them. This CDR3 is CASPPEGGRITDTQYF. The CDR3 DNA reads TGTGCCAGCCCCCCCGAGGGGGGCCGTATCACAGATACGCAGTATTTT.

The chain carries TRBV5-1 and TRBJ2-5, with D possibly being TRBD1 or TRBD2 (6 bases each). The germline CDR1 and CDR2 sequences are SGHRS and YFSETQ. V was cut by 4 bases and J by 1 base, with 17 bases left in between. The CDR3 runs to 16 residues. The CDR3 protein is CASSQGTGGRQETQYF. In nucleotides, the CDR3 is TGCGCCAGCAGCCAAGGGACTGGGGGGCGCCAAGAGACCCAGTACTTC.

This chain connects TRBV7-6 to TRBJ1-3, with D unresolved. This CDR3 has 16 amino acids. V was pared by 5 bases and J by 0 bases, with 14 bases between. CDR1 and CDR2 (germline): SGHVS, FNYEAQ. The CDR3 region is CASSDSGRRSGNTIYF. As DNA, the CDR3 is TGTGCCAGCAGCGATTCCGGACGGCGCTCTGGAAACACCATATATTTT.

This chain connects TRBV7-2 to TRBJ2-6; 8 bases are a match to TRBD1. Germline V gene data show CDR1 as SGHTA and CDR2 as FQGNSA. Losses at the gene ends were 5 bases for V and 4 bases for J; bases not matched to a gene: 4. The CDR3 runs 15 residues. In nucleotides, the CDR3 is TGTGCCAGCAGCCTACAGGGGGGAGGGGCCAACGTCCTGACTTTC. Protein: CASSLQGGGANVLTF.

The chain employs TRBV15 and TRBJ2-1, with 8 bases aligning to TRBD2. V trimming: 4 bases; J trimming: 5 bases; junction bases outside the gene matches: 7. The CDR3 is 15 amino acids. The germline gives CDR1 LNHNV, CDR2 YYDKDF (reference sequence). CDR3 protein: CATSTRGGTNNEQFF. The CDR3 nucleotides read TGTGCCACCAGCACCCGCGGGGGGACAAACAATGAGCAGTTCTTC.

The rearrangement joins TRBV28 to TRBJ1-2; D might be TRBD1 (5 bases). The length of the CDR3 is 13 residues. Germline lookup yields CDR1 MDHEN and CDR2 SYDVKM. The germline V and J ends were trimmed by 3 bases and 5 bases, with 10 bases remaining between them. DNA for the CDR3: TGTGCCAGCAGTTTTCAGGGCGGTTATGGCTACACCTTC. This codes for CASSFQGGYGYTF.

This clone was picked up one time. V is TRBV5-5 and J is TRBJ2-5; D ambiguous. The germline CDR1 and CDR2 sequences are SGHKS and YYEKEE (reference sequence). Trimming left V 2 bases short and J 0 bases short, with 8 bases between. The CDR3 has 14 amino acids. The DNA of the CDR3 is TGTGCCAGCAGCTTTCAAGTGTACCAAGAGACCCAGTACTTC. This encodes CASSFQVYQETQYF. Full variable domain (remainder filled in from reference TRBV5-5 and TRBJ2-5): DAGVTQSPTHLIKTRGQQVTLRCSPISGHKSVSWYQQVLGQGPQFIFQYYEKEERGRGNFPDRFSARQFPNYSSELNVNALLLGDSALYLCASSFQVYQETQYFGPGTRLLVL.

As concerns this clone: The sample carries other DNA sequences with the same CDR3. This chain joins TRBV2 and TRBJ1-5; D possibly corresponds to TRBD1 (6 bases). The CDR3 contains 14 residues. V shed 1 base and J shed 4 bases, with 8 bases lying between them. CDR1 SNHLY and CDR2 FYNNEI come from the germline V gene. CDR3 DNA sequence: TGTGCCAGCAGTGAAGGCAGGGGTAATCAGCCCCAGCATTTT. Translating it yields CASSEGRGNQPQHF.

The chain is built from TRBV12-5 and TRBJ2-3, with TRBD1 identical over 9 bases. This CDR3 spans 15 amino acids. Germline CDR1 reads LGHNT; CDR2 reads FRNRAP. Unmatched junction bases numbered 4, after V lost 6 bases and J lost 0 bases. CDR3 in DNA: TGTGCTAGTGGCTCGGGACAGGGAAGCACAGATACGCAGTATTTT. This codes for CASGSGQGSTDTQYF.

CDR3 nucleotide sequence: TGTGCCAGCAACTCCAAAGGAAACACCATATATTTT. Its protein is CASNSKGNTIYF. The chain has TRBV12-3 or TRBV12-4 and TRBJ1-3; D call uncertain. Trimming took 7 bases from V and 4 from J, leaving 8 bases between them. The length of the CDR3 is 12 residues.

This chain joins TRBV27 and TRBJ2-5; D perhaps matches TRBD1 (6 bases). The CDR3 has 13 residues. The germline V gene has CDR1 MNHEY and CDR2 SMNVEV (reference sequence). The V end lost 2 bases, the J end lost 4 bases, and 8 bases lay between the germline ends. The chain's CDR3 is CASSLQGLETQYF. CDR3 bases: TGTGCCAGCAGTTTACAGGGGCTAGAGACCCAGTACTTC.

This chain connects TRBV6-1 to TRBJ2-7; D is possibly TRBD1 (6 bases). The germline gives CDR1 MNHNS, CDR2 SASEGT. V was cut by 0 bases and J by 2 bases, with 8 bases left in between. This CDR3 has 14 residues. The CDR3 nucleotides read TGTGCCAGCAGTGAAGCGACAGGAGCCTACGAGCAGTACGTC. It is translated as CASSEATGAYEQYV.

The chain couples TRBV6-1 to TRBJ1-1; D is uncertain. This CDR3 is built from 14 residues. The germline V gene encodes CDR1 MNHNS and CDR2 SASEGT. V lost 3 bases and J lost 11, with 19 bases in between. Written as DNA, the CDR3 is TGTGCCAGCAGTGAGGCCCAGGCCCTGCTTAGGGCTTTCTTT. It is translated as CASSEAQALLRAFF.

The gene calls are TRBV18 and TRBJ1-1; D gene ambiguous. Germline lookup yields CDR1 KGHSH and CDR2 LQKENI. The V end lost 4 bases, the J end lost 0 bases, and 6 bases lay between the germline ends. CDR3 length: 13 residues. The CDR3 sequence is CASSQDLNTEAFF. CDR3 DNA sequence: TGTGCCAGCTCACAAGACCTGAACACTGAAGCTTTCTTT.

Only one count was recorded for this clone. This sequence joins TRBV18 and TRBJ1-4; 7 positions agree with TRBD1. The junction had 6 bases not matched to a gene; V was cut back by 0 bases and J by 8 bases. This CDR3 has 15 residues. Germline V gives CDR1 KGHSH, CDR2 LQKENI. CDR3 protein: CASSPPDRVGEKLFF. CDR3 DNA: TGTGCCAGCTCACCACCCGACAGGGTCGGCGAAAAACTGTTTTTT.

CDR3 amino acids: CASSYREGVTEAFF. The CDR3 DNA is TGTGCCAGCAGTTACAGGGAGGGGGTCACTGAAGCTTTCTTT. V gene TRBV6-6 combines with J gene TRBJ1-1, with a tentative D call TRBD1 (6 bases). CDR1 MNHNY and CDR2 SVGAGI come from the germline V gene (reference sequence). V gave up 2 bases and J gave up 4 bases, with 11 bases separating them. There are 14 residues in the CDR3.

The chain links TRBV18 to TRBJ1-5; possibly TRBD1 for D (6 bases). Per the germline V gene, CDR1 is KGHSH and CDR2 is LQKENI. The CDR3 is 16 amino acids. V lost 1 base, J lost 0 bases, and 10 bases lay in between. CDR3 sequence reads: CASSPRGGHSNQPQHF. The CDR3 DNA is TGTGCCAGCTCACCACGGGGGGGACATAGCAATCAGCCCCAGCATTTT.

The rearrangement links TRBV4-2 to TRBJ2-5, with D uncertain. From germline, CDR1 is LGHNA and CDR2 YNFKEQ. The CDR3 runs 15 residues. Trimming removed 0 bases at V and 4 bases at J, with 12 bases between. The CDR3 DNA reads TGTGCCAGCAGCCAAGACTTCCAGGCCCCAGAGACCCAGTACTTC. Protein: CASSQDFQAPETQYF.

The V gene is TRBV21-1, the J gene TRBJ2-1. TRBV21-1 is labeled a pseudogene. The CDR3 runs to 15 residues. In DNA, the CDR3 is TGTGCCAGCAGCAACAACGGGACCGATCGGTATGAGCAGTTCTTC. This translates into CASSNNGTDRYEQFF.

J is TRBJ2-7 and V is TRBV12-3 or TRBV12-4; TRBD1 or TRBD2 may be the D gene (5 bases each). Trimming pared 3 bases from V and 4 bases from J, leaving 10 bases between. The CDR3 spans 13 residues. The CDR3, as DNA: TGTGCCAGCAGTTTCGGGGCAGGGTACGAGCAGTACGTC. Translated, it gives CASSFGAGYEQYV.

V gene TRBV10-3 combines with J gene TRBJ1-3; 9 bases align to TRBD1. Germline CDR1 reads ENHRY; CDR2 reads SYGVKD. With 10 bases clipped from V and 5 bases from J, the junction kept 12 bases outside the gene matches. CDR3 size: 15 residues. Here the CDR3 reads CATLKTGGARNTIYF. For the CDR3, the DNA is TGTGCCACCCTGAAGACAGGGGGAGCCCGAAACACCATATATTTT.

The V and J genes are TRBV4-1 and TRBJ1-2; D unresolved. Germline V gene lookup returns CDR1 MGHRA and CDR2 YSYEKL. The V end was cut by 0 bases, the J end by 4 bases, with 9 bases between. The CDR3 loop spans 14 amino acids. The CDR3: CASSQDPDAYGYTF. In nucleotides, the CDR3 is TGCGCCAGCAGCCAAGATCCAGACGCCTATGGCTACACCTTC.

The chain combines TRBV6-5 with TRBJ2-7; TRBD1 agrees at 10 bases. Germline CDR1 MNHEY, CDR2 SVGAGI. Trimming removed 6 bases from V and 4 bases from J; junction bases left unmatched: 9. The CDR3 is 15 residues long. CDR3 protein: CASRRDRGREYEQYV. Written as DNA, the CDR3 is TGTGCCAGCAGGAGGGACAGGGGAAGGGAATACGAGCAGTACGTC.

J is TRBJ2-7 and V is TRBV2; TRBD2 matches 15 bases. The J segment lost 7 bases and the V segment lost 6 bases, leaving 7 bases of the junction unmatched. The CDR3 covers 15 residues. Germline lookup yields CDR1 SNHLY and CDR2 FYNNEI. CDR3 bases: TGTGCCAGCAGACGGACTAGCGGGGGGGCTGAGGAGCAGTACGTC. Translating it yields CASRRTSGGAEEQYV.

The chain combines TRBV5-1 with TRBJ2-2, with TRBD1 as a possible D gene (5 bases). The CDR3 length is 13 residues. CDR1 is SGHRS, CDR2 YFSETQ, per germline. With 2 bases removed from V and 4 bases from J, the gap between germline ends came to 6 bases. CDR3 region: CASSFDSTGELFF. In DNA form, the CDR3 reads TGCGCCAGCAGCTTTGACAGCACCGGGGAGCTGTTTTTT. The whole variable domain, filled in from reference TRBV5-1 and TRBJ2-2, reads KAGVTQTPRYLIKTRGQQVTLSCSPISGHRSVSWYQQTPGQGLQFLFEYFSETQRNKGNFPGRFSGRQFSNSRSEMNVSTLELGDSALYLCASSFDSTGELFFGEGSRLTVL.

The V call is TRBV5-1, the J call TRBJ2-6; the match to TRBD1 covers 9 bases. This CDR3 region has 19 residues. V lost 4 bases and J lost 0; bases outside the gene matches: 11. CDR1 is SGHRS, CDR2 YFSETQ, per germline. The DNA of the CDR3 is TGCGCCAGCAGCAAACTTCCGGGACAGGGACCCTCTGGGGCCAACGTCCTGACTTTC. It translates to CASSKLPGQGPSGANVLTF.

This chain links TRBV12-3 or TRBV12-4 with TRBJ2-1; the match to TRBD2 covers 7 bases. With V trimmed by 1 base and J by 9 bases, 3 bases remained unmatched. The CDR3 consists of 13 residues. The CDR3 spells CASSLVGEGEQFF. The CDR3 DNA is TGTGCCAGCAGTTTAGTGGGGGAGGGTGAGCAGTTCTTC.

This clone was observed once. The rearrangement uses TRBV20-1 and TRBJ2-1; 11 bases are shared with TRBD2. Germline V gives CDR1 DFQATT, CDR2 SNEGSKA (reference sequence). This CDR3 contains 19 residues. V lost 3 bases to trimming and J lost 0 bases; unmatched junction nucleotides: 13. The CDR3 DNA follows: TGCAGTGCTAGTACTCTGCTAGCGGGGGGCCAAGGCTCCTACAATGAGCAGTTCTTC. Translating gives CSASTLLAGGQGSYNEQFF.

The chain uses TRBV27 and TRBJ2-3; the match to TRBD2 covers 8 bases. The J segment lost 2 bases and the V segment lost 5 bases, leaving 9 bases of the junction unmatched. Looked up from germline, CDR1 is MNHEY and CDR2 is SMNVEV (reference sequence). This CDR3 has 16 amino acids. The CDR3: CASSPPLAANTDTQYF. CDR3 in DNA: TGTGCCAGCAGTCCCCCACTAGCGGCAAACACAGATACGCAGTATTTT.